This T cell receptor beta chain was documented in a study of breast tumors, draining lymph nodes, adjacent tissues. TCRdb redid the calling of the multiplex PCR reads with MiXCR, one entry per CDR3 protein. The sample shows around 190,000 distinct CDR3 sequences, 30% to 35% of them seen only once. Study-level findings and limits: Tumors had less TCR diversity than lymph nodes, more than nontumor tissue. That most tumor T cells come from lymph nodes remained unproven.

Notes on this clonotype: No antigen is known for it. One base away lies a much larger clone, so this may be a sequencing read error. Likely a read error: the CDR3 ends without its conserved phenylalanine or tryptophan.

Samples came from axillary lymph nodes draining the breast cancer. Trimming pared 3 bases from V and 6 bases from J, leaving 13 bases between. Germline CDR1 reads SGHDT; CDR2 reads YYEEEE. This CDR3 comprises 14 residues. The chain combines TRBV5-6 with TRBJ2-1; D remains ambiguous. The receptor was isolated from a female donor with breast cancer. Some clones in this sample may be carry-over from other donors' samples. The sequenced material came from axillary lymph node tissue. The CDR3 DNA is TGTGCCAGCAGCTCGAGTGGACCGCTCAATGAGCAGTTCCTC. Protein product: CASSSSGPLNEQFL.